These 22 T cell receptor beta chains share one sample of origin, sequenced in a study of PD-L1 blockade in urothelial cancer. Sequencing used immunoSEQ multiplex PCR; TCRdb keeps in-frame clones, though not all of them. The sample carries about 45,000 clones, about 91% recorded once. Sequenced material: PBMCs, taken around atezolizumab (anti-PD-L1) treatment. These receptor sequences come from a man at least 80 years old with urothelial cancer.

For the CDR3, the DNA is TGTGCCAGTAGTATGGAGGCGGGTCGGACTGAAGCTTTCTTT. As protein: CASSMEAGRTEAFF. The V gene is TRBV19, the J gene TRBJ1-1; D unresolved. The CDR3 runs to 14 residues. Trimming stripped 3 bases from V and 5 bases from J, with 13 bases between. Germline V gene lookup returns CDR1 LNHDA and CDR2 SQIVND (reference sequence).

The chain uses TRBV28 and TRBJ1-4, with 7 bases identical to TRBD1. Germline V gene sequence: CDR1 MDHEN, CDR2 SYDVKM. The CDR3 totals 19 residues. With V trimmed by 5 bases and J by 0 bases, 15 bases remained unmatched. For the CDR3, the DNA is TGTGCCAGCAGTCCCCTCCGGGACAGAAGTGCCTCAACTAATGAAAAACTGTTTTTT. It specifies CASSPLRDRSASTNEKLFF.

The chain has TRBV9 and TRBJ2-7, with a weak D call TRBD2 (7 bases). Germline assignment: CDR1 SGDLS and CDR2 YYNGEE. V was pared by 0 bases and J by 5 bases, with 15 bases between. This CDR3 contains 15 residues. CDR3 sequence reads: CASSVGGGGANEQYF. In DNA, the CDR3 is TGTGCCAGCAGCGTAGGAGGCGGGGGCGCCAACGAGCAGTACTTC.

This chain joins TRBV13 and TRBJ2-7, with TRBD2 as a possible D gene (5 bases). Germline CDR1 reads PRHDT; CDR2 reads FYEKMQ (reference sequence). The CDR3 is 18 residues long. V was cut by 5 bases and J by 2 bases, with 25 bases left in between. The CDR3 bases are TGTGCCAGCAGCCCACCAGCATATGGCGCTAGCAGTCCCTACGAGCAGTACTTC. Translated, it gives CASSPPAYGASSPYEQYF.

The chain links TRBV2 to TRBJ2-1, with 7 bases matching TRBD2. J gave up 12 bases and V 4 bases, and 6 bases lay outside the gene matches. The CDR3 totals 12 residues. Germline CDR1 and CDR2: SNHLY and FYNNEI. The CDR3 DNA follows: TGTGCCAGCAGTGGGGACTACCTTGCGCAGTTCTTC. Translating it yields CASSGDYLAQFF.

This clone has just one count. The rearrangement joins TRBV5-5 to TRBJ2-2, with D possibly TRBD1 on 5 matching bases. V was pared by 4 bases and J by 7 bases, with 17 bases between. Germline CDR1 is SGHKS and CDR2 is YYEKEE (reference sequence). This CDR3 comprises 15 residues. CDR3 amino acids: CASSLEGARGGELFF. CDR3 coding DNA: TGTGCCAGCAGCCTCGAAGGGGCGCGAGGCGGGGAGCTGTTTTTT. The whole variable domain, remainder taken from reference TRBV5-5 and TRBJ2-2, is DAGVTQSPTHLIKTRGQQVTLRCSPISGHKSVSWYQQVLGQGPQFIFQYYEKEERGRGNFPDRFSARQFPNYSSELNVNALLLGDSALYLCASSLEGARGGELFFGEGSRLTVL.

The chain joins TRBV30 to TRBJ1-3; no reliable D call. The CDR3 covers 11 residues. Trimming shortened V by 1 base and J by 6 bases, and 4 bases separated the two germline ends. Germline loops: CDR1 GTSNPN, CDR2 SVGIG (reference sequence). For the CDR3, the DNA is TGTGCCTGGAGTGGACAAAACACCATATATTTT. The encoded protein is CAWSGQNTIYF. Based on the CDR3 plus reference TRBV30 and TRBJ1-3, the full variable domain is SQTIHQWPATLVQPVGSPLSLECTVEGTSNPNLYWYRQAAGRGLQLLFYSVGIGQISSEVPQNLSASRPQDRQFILSSKKLLLSDSGFYLCAWSGQNTIYFGEGSWLTVV.

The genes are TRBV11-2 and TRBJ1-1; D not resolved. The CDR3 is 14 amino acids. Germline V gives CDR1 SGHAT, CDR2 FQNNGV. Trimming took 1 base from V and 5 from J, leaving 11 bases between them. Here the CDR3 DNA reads TGTGCCAGCAGCTTAGGTCCAGGCGTGACTGAAGCTTTCTTT. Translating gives CASSLGPGVTEAFF. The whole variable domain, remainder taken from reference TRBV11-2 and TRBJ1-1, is EAGVAQSPRYKIIEKRQSVAFWCNPISGHATLYWYQQILGQGPKLLIQFQNNGVVDDSQLPKDRFSAERLKGVDSTLKIQPAKLEDSAVYLCASSLGPGVTEAFFGQGTRLTVV.

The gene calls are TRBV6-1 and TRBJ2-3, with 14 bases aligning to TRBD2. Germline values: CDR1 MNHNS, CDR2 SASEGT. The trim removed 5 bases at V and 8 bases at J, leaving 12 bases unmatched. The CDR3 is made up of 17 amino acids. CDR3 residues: CASSQGLAGGLGGTQYF. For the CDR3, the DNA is TGTGCCAGCAGTCAAGGACTAGCGGGAGGATTAGGGGGTACGCAGTATTTT.

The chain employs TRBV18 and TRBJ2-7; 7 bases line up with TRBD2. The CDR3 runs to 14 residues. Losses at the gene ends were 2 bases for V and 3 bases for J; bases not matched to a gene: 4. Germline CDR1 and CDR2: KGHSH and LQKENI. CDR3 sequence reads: CASSPKKRGYEQYF. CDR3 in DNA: TGTGCCAGCTCACCAAAGAAGCGGGGCTACGAGCAGTACTTC.

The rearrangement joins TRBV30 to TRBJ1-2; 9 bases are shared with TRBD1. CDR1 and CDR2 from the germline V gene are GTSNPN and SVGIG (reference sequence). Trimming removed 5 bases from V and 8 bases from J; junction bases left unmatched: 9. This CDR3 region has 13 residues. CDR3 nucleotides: TGTGCCTGGGACGCGACAGGGGGTCTGGGCTACACCTTC. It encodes CAWDATGGLGYTF.

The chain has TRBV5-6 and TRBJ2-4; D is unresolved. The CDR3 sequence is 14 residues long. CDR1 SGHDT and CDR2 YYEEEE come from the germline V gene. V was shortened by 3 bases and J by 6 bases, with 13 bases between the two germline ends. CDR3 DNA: TGTGCCAGCAGCTCCTGGGCGAATTCAAACATTCAGTACTTC. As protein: CASSSWANSNIQYF.

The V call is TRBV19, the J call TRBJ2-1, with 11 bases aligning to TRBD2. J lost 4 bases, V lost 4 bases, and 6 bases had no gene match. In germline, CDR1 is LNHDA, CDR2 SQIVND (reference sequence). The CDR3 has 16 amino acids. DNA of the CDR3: TGTGCCAGTAGTACTATAGCGGGAGGGCTTTACAATGAGCAGTTCTTC. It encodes CASSTIAGGLYNEQFF.

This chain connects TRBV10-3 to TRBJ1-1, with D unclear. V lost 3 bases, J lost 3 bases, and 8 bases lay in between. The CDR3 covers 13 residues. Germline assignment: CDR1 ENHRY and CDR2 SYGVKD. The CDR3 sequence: CAISDDTDTEAFF. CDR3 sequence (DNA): TGTGCCATCAGTGATGACACCGACACTGAAGCTTTCTTT.

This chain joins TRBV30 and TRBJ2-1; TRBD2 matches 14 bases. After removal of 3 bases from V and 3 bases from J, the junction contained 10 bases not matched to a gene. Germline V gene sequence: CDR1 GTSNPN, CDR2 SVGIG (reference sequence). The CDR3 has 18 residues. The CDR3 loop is CAWSVGTSGGLYYNEQFF. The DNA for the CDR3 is TGTGCCTGGAGCGTTGGGACTAGCGGGGGCCTTTACTACAATGAGCAGTTCTTC.

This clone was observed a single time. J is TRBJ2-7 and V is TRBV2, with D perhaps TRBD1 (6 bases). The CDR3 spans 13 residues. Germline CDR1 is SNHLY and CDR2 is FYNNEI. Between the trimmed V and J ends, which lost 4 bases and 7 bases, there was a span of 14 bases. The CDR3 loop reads CASSVRTALEQYF. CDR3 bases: TGTGCCAGCAGTGTGCGGACAGCTTTGGAGCAGTACTTC.

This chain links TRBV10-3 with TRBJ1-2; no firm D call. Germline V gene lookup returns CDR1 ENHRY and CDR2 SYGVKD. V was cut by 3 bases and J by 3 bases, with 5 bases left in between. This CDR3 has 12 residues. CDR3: CAISETDYGYTF. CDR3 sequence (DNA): TGTGCCATCAGTGAAACAGACTATGGCTACACCTTC.

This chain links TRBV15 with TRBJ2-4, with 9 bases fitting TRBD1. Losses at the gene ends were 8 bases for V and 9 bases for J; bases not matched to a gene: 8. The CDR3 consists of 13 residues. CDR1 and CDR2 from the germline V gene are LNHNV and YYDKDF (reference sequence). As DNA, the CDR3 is TGTGCCACCTATGGACAGGGGTCTAGCATTCAGTACTTC. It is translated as CATYGQGSSIQYF.

CDR3 region: CASSKAEPDISYNEQFF. In nucleotides, the CDR3 is TGTGCCAGCAGCAAAGCAGAACCCGACATCTCCTACAATGAGCAGTTCTTC. The chain combines TRBV21-1 with TRBJ2-1; the table assigns TRBD1, which was not confirmed against the DNA. TRBV21-1 is a listed pseudogene. The CDR3 extends over 17 amino acids.

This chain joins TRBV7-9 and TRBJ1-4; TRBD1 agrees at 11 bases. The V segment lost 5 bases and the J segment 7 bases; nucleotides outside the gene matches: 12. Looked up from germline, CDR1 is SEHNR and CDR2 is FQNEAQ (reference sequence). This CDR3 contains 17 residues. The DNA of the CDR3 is TGTGCCAGCAGCCGACCGGGACAGGGGGTTGGTGGTGAAAAACTGTTTTTT. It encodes CASSRPGQGVGGEKLFF.

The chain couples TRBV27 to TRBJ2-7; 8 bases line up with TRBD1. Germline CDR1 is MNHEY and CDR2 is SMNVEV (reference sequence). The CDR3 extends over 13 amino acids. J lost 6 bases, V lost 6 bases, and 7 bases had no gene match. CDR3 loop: CASRRDRSAEQYF. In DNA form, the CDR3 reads TGTGCCAGCAGACGGGACAGGAGCGCCGAGCAGTACTTC.

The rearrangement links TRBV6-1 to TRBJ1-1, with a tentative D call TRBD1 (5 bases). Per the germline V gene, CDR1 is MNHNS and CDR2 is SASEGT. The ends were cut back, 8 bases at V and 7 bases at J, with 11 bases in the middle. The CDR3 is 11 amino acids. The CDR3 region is CASGRQGEAFF. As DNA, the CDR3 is TGTGCCAGCGGGCGTCAGGGTGAAGCTTTCTTT.